Listed here are 17 T cell receptor beta chains from one sample, sequenced in a study of cytomegalovirus exposure and HLA in healthy donors. Use of 60 Vbeta and 13 Jbeta primers characterized the PCR. TCRdb's table, derived via immunoSEQ multiplex PCR, lists solely in-frame clones and lacks some. The profile shows about 130,000 clones, around 82% of them singletons. The source material was PBMCs. These TCRs come from a woman in her thirties or forties in good health and CMV-seropositive.

V is TRBV11-3 and J is TRBJ1-4; a possible D gene is TRBD1 (5 bases). The CDR3 is 13 amino acids. CDR1 SGHNT and CDR2 YENEEA come from the germline V gene. Between the trimmed V and J ends, which lost 4 bases and 7 bases, there was a span of 10 bases. The CDR3 DNA follows: TGTGCCAGCAGCTCCCCGGACACTGAAAAACTGTTTTTT. It translates to CASSSPDTEKLFF.

This chain joins TRBV29-1 and TRBJ2-5, with 7 bases aligning to TRBD1. The germline V gene has CDR1 SQVTM and CDR2 ANQGSEA. J was trimmed by 2 bases and V by 6 bases; bases with no gene match: 3. The CDR3 loop spans 12 amino acids. This CDR3 is CSVGTAQETQYF. Written as DNA, the CDR3 is TGCAGCGTCGGGACAGCTCAAGAGACCCAGTACTTC.

This clone was recorded only once. The chain employs TRBV27 and TRBJ2-1, with TRBD2 identical over 13 bases. Germline CDR1 and CDR2: MNHEY and SMNVEV (reference sequence). This CDR3 has 18 amino acids. The trim removed 7 bases at V and 9 bases at J, leaving 18 bases unmatched. Here the CDR3 reads CASTLLPGLAGEGGEQFF. The CDR3 region has the DNA TGTGCCAGCACTCTCCTCCCCGGACTAGCGGGAGAGGGGGGTGAGCAGTTCTTC.

The J gene is TRBJ1-5, the V gene TRBV2; D uncertain. The V and J ends lost 8 bases and 2 bases respectively, with 13 bases between them. Germline V lookup: CDR1 SNHLY, CDR2 FYNNEI. CDR3 size: 14 residues. The CDR3 DNA follows: TGTGCCAGCGGGAACGTGGGAGGCAATCAGCCCCAGCATTTT. Translated, it gives CASGNVGGNQPQHF.

This clone was seen just once. The chain has TRBV27 and TRBJ1-4; TRBD1 matches 8 bases. Germline CDR1 MNHEY, CDR2 SMNVEV (reference sequence). The CDR3 is made up of 11 amino acids. The ends lost 8 bases at V and 10 bases at J; junction bases unmatched: 3. The CDR3 region is CASRTGRKLFF. CDR3 DNA: TGTGCCAGCCGGACAGGGAGAAAACTGTTTTTT.

The rearrangement joins TRBV29-1 to TRBJ2-7; TRBD1 agrees at 7 bases. The CDR3 totals 12 residues. V gave up 7 bases and J gave up 3 bases; unmatched junction bases: 6. The germline CDR1 and CDR2 sequences are SQVTM and ANQGSEA. CDR3 bases: TGCAGCGCCCGGACAGGAAACTACGAGCAGTACTTC. Translation: CSARTGNYEQYF.

The CDR3: CASSQGTGGEQYF. CDR3 nucleotides: TGTGCCAGCAGCCAAGGGACAGGGGGCGAGCAGTACTTC. This chain uses TRBV7-9 with TRBJ2-7; the match to TRBD1 covers 11 bases. The CDR3 is 13 residues long. Germline V gives CDR1 SEHNR, CDR2 FQNEAQ (reference sequence). V shed 5 bases and J 6 bases; nucleotides not matched to a gene: 3.

This clone was observed a single time. The rearrangement uses TRBV6-5 and TRBJ2-1, with D tentatively TRBD2 (6 bases). Germline CDR1 MNHEY, CDR2 SVGAGI. V dropped 0 bases and J dropped 1 base, with 10 bases sitting between them. This CDR3 is built from 16 residues. Here the CDR3 reads CASSYSSGVSYNEQFF. CDR3 bases: TGTGCCAGCAGTTACTCGTCGGGAGTTTCCTACAATGAGCAGTTCTTC.

This clone was seen a handful of times. V usage is TRBV9 and J usage is TRBJ2-1, with D possibly matching TRBD2 (7 bases). V was cut by 5 bases and J by 9 bases, with 12 bases left in between. Per the germline V gene, CDR1 is SGDLS and CDR2 is YYNGEE. The CDR3 is 12 amino acids. The CDR3 bases are TGTGCCAGCAGTGGGAGGGGGACTGAGCAGTTCTTC. Translation gives CASSGRGTEQFF. Looking up the rest from reference TRBV9 and TRBJ2-1 gives the full variable domain: DSGVTQTPKHLITATGQRVTLRCSPRSGDLSVYWYQQSLDQGLQFLIQYYNGEERAKGNILERFSAQQFPDLHSELNLSSLELGDSALYFCASSGRGTEQFFGPGTRLTVL.

The chain uses TRBV7-9 and TRBJ2-1, with 12 bases aligning to TRBD1. Germline CDR1 reads SEHNR; CDR2 reads FQNEAQ (reference sequence). After removal of 6 bases from V and 9 bases from J, the junction contained 15 bases not matched to a gene. The CDR3 length is 17 residues. This CDR3 reads CASSSGTGGFWNPEQFF. The CDR3 nucleotides read TGTGCCAGCAGTTCCGGGACAGGGGGCTTTTGGAACCCTGAGCAGTTCTTC.

The genes are TRBV9 and TRBJ1-1; a weak D match, TRBD1 (5 bases). This CDR3 comprises 14 residues. The V and J ends lost 2 bases and 3 bases respectively, with 11 bases between them. Germline-derived CDR1 and CDR2 are SGDLS and YYNGEE. The CDR3 sequence is CASSVRGVDTEAFF. CDR3 DNA: TGTGCCAGCAGCGTTAGGGGTGTTGACACTGAAGCTTTCTTT.

The chain recombines TRBV30 with TRBJ2-1; D ambiguous. The CDR3 runs 12 residues. Germline values: CDR1 GTSNPN, CDR2 SVGIG (reference sequence). The V gene lost 2 bases and the J gene lost 3 bases, with 5 bases spanning the gap. CDR3 bases: TGTGCCTGGAGTCCCGGCTACAATGAGCAGTTCTTC. Residues: CAWSPGYNEQFF.

The chain joins TRBV7-9 to TRBJ2-7; 9 bases map to TRBD2. Germline CDR1 is SEHNR and CDR2 is FQNEAQ (reference sequence). Trimming at V came to 6 bases and at J to 2 bases, leaving 8 bases not matched to a gene. The CDR3 extends over 15 amino acids. The CDR3 bases are TGTGCCAGCAGTGCGGGAGGGCTCCCGGCCTACGAGCAGTACTTC. Translated, it gives CASSAGGLPAYEQYF.

There are a few counts of this clone. V gene TRBV14 combines with J gene TRBJ2-7; tentative D call: TRBD1 (6 bases). The CDR3 length is 14 residues. Between the trimmed V and J ends, which lost 4 bases and 3 bases, there was a span of 13 bases. CDR1 and CDR2 (germline): SGHDN, FVKESK. For the CDR3, the DNA is TGTGCCAGCAGCCCCCGGGACACCTACTACGAGCAGTACTTC. It encodes CASSPRDTYYEQYF.

The V gene is TRBV7-9, the J gene TRBJ1-4; D gene uncertain. V gave up 5 bases and J gave up 5 bases, with 15 bases separating them. Per germline, CDR1 SEHNR and CDR2 FQNEAQ (reference sequence). The CDR3 loop spans 15 amino acids. The CDR3 is CASSPSSIPNEKLFF. DNA for the CDR3: TGTGCCAGCAGCCCGAGCTCCATTCCCAATGAAAAACTGTTTTTT. The complete variable domain, with remaining parts taken from reference TRBV7-9 and TRBJ1-4, reads DTGVSQNPRHKITKRGQNVTFRCDPISEHNRLYWYRQTLGQGPEFLTYFQNEAQLEKSRLLSDRFSAERPKGSFSTLEIQRTEQGDSAMYLCASSPSSIPNEKLFFGSGTQLSVL.

The CDR3 protein is CATSKHPSGFSNQPQHF. The CDR3 DNA reads as TGTGCCACCAGCAAGCACCCCTCGGGTTTTAGCAATCAGCCCCAGCATTTT. The rearrangement joins TRBV15 to TRBJ1-5; D is unresolved. The CDR3 runs to 17 residues. V lost 4 bases and J 0 bases, leaving 16 bases between the germline ends. Germline V gene sequence: CDR1 LNHNV, CDR2 YYDKDF (reference sequence).

The rearrangement uses TRBV4-1 and TRBJ2-1; the match to TRBD2 covers 8 bases. The CDR3 contains 14 residues. After removal of 8 bases from V and 7 bases from J, the junction contained 10 bases not matched to a gene. Germline CDR1 MGHRA, CDR2 YSYEKL. The CDR3 protein is CASAGTRGWNEQFF. The DNA for the CDR3 is TGCGCCAGCGCGGGGACTAGGGGGTGGAATGAGCAGTTCTTC.